A selection of T cell receptor beta chains follows, all from one sample in a study of T-cell reconstitution after alpha-beta-depleted transplantation in children. MiXCR, applied by TCRdb to the PCR reads, yields one record per CDR3 protein. The table has 350,000 to 500,000 distinct CDR3 sequences, roughly 43% seen once; the top ten hold approximately 25%. Here the sequenced sample was PBMCs, taken before TCRalphabeta/CD19-depleted stem cell transplant. Receptors originate from a girl aged 2 to 10 with aplastic anemia, due to receive a stem cell transplant. The CDR3 runs from the conserved cysteine through the conserved F or W. The order of the fields is V gene, J gene, D gene, clone size, CDR3 protein, CDR3 DNA. D genes are given only for firm matches. Size tells how often a clone was seen (once, few, many) or the class of an expanded clone, and some rows leave it out.

v_gene: TRBV14; j_gene: TRBJ2-5; d_gene: .; abundance: many; CDR3aa: CASSQAWWETQYF; CDR3nt: TGTGCCAGCAGCCAAGCTTGGTGGGAGACCCAGTACTTC
v_gene: TRBV30; j_gene: TRBJ2-1; d_gene: .; abundance: .; CDR3aa: CAWTQGLGDEQFF; CDR3nt: TGTGCCTGGACCCAGGGGCTGGGGGATGAGCAGTTCTTC
v_gene: TRBV19; j_gene: TRBJ2-2; d_gene: .; abundance: .; CDR3aa: CASRPSGSGELFF; CDR3nt: TGTGCCAGTAGACCTTCAGGGTCCGGGGAGCTGTTTTTT
v_gene: TRBV5-1; j_gene: TRBJ1-1; d_gene: .; abundance: once; CDR3aa: CASSADPGRQGNTEAFF; CDR3nt: TGCGCCAGCAGCGCGGACCCCGGGCGCCAGGGGAACACTGAAGCTTTCTTT
v_gene: TRBV15; j_gene: TRBJ2-1; d_gene: .; abundance: .; CDR3aa: CATSGQLTGNEQFF; CDR3nt: TGTGCCACCAGCGGACAGCTGACGGGCAATGAGCAGTTCTTC
v_gene: TRBV20-1; j_gene: TRBJ2-5; d_gene: .; abundance: .; CDR3aa: CSARASGEETQYF; CDR3nt: TGCAGTGCTAGAGCCTCGGGGGAAGAGACCCAGTACTTC
v_gene: TRBV5-4; j_gene: TRBJ2-1; d_gene: .; abundance: few; CDR3aa: CASSFLDFGYRGLGNEQFF; CDR3nt: TGTGCCAGCAGCTTCTTGGATTTCGGGTATAGAGGGTTGGGCAATGAGCAGTTCTTC
v_gene: TRBV5-8; j_gene: TRBJ2-3; d_gene: .; abundance: .; CDR3aa: CASSAGWTASTDTQYF; CDR3nt: TGTGCCAGCAGCGCGGGGTGGACAGCTAGCACAGATACGCAGTATTTT
v_gene: TRBV30; j_gene: TRBJ1-1; d_gene: .; abundance: once; CDR3aa: CAWSVHLEAFF; CDR3nt: TGTGCCTGGAGTGTACATCTGGAAGCTTTCTTT
v_gene: TRBV3-1; j_gene: TRBJ2-7; d_gene: .; abundance: .; CDR3aa: CASSRTSESSYEQYF; CDR3nt: TGTGCCAGCAGCCGGACCAGCGAGAGCTCCTACGAGCAGTACTTC
v_gene: TRBV15; j_gene: TRBJ1-1; d_gene: .; abundance: .; CDR3aa: CATSGRMGNTEAFF; CDR3nt: TGTGCCACCAGCGGTCGGATGGGGAACACTGAAGCTTTCTTT
v_gene: TRBV29-1; j_gene: TRBJ2-5; d_gene: TRBD1; abundance: .; CDR3aa: CSVGDRVDETQYF; CDR3nt: TGCAGCGTGGGAGACAGGGTTGACGAGACCCAGTACTTC
v_gene: TRBV28; j_gene: TRBJ1-1; d_gene: .; abundance: few; CDR3aa: CASSLRGVGGGVNTEAFF; CDR3nt: TGTGCCAGCAGTTTAAGGGGCGTGGGGGGAGGGGTGAACACTGAAGCTTTCTTT
v_gene: TRBV28; j_gene: TRBJ2-6; d_gene: .; abundance: .; CDR3aa: CASSHWVGSEVGSGANVLTF; CDR3nt: TGTGCCAGCAGTCACTGGGTGGGCAGCGAGGTAGGCTCTGGGGCCAACGTCCTGACTTTC
v_gene: TRBV20-1; j_gene: TRBJ2-1; d_gene: TRBD2; abundance: .; CDR3aa: CSASSGLAPYNEQFF; CDR3nt: TGCAGTGCTAGTAGTGGACTAGCGCCTTACAATGAGCAGTTCTTC
v_gene: TRBV6-2/TRBV6-3; j_gene: TRBJ2-2; d_gene: TRBD2; abundance: many; CDR3aa: CAIPGLAGPNTGELFF; CDR3nt: TGTGCCATCCCGGGACTAGCGGGACCTAACACCGGGGAGCTGTTTTTT
v_gene: TRBV18; j_gene: TRBJ2-2; d_gene: .; abundance: .; CDR3aa: CASSPLSSNTGELFF; CDR3nt: TGTGCCAGCTCACCTCTCAGTTCGAACACCGGGGAGCTGTTTTTT
v_gene: TRBV5-1; j_gene: TRBJ2-1; d_gene: .; abundance: many; CDR3aa: CASFSALSSYNEQFF; CDR3nt: TGCGCCAGCTTTAGCGCCTTAAGCTCCTACAATGAGCAGTTCTTC
v_gene: TRBV12-3/TRBV12-4; j_gene: TRBJ2-1; d_gene: .; abundance: many; CDR3aa: CASSLAAPWDEQFF; CDR3nt: TGTGCCAGCAGTTTAGCGGCCCCGTGGGATGAGCAGTTCTTC
v_gene: TRBV24-1; j_gene: TRBJ2-2; d_gene: .; abundance: many; CDR3aa: CATSDLAARADNTGELFF; CDR3nt: TGTGCCACCAGTGACTTAGCGGCGCGCGCAGACAACACCGGGGAGCTGTTTTTT